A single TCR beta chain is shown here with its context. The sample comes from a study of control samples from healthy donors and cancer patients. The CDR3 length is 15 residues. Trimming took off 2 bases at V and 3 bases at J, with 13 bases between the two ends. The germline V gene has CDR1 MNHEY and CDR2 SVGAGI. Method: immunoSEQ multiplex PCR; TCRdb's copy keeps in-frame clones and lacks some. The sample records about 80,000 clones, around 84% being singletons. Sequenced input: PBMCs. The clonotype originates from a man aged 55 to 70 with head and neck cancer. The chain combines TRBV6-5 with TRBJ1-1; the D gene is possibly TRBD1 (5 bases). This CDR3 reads CASSYTGLGDTEAFF. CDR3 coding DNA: TGTGCCAGCAGTTACACGGGGCTTGGGGACACTGAAGCTTTCTTT.